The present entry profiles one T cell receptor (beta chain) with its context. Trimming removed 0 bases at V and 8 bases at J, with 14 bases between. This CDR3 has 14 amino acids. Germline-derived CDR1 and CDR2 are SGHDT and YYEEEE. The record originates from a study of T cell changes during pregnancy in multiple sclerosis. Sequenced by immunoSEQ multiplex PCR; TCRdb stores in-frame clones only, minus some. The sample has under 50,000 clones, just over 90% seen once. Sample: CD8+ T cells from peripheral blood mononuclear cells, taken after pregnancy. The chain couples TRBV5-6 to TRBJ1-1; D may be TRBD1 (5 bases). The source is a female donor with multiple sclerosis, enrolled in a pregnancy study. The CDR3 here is CASSLAGSAREAFF. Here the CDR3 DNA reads TGTGCCAGCAGCTTGGCAGGGTCGGCCCGCGAAGCTTTCTTT.